The next 32 T cell receptor beta chains were all read from a single sample in a study of T cells after yellow fever vaccination. MiXCR, applied by TCRdb to the 5' RACE reads, yields one record per CDR3 protein. The sample carries 350,000 to 450,000 distinct CDR3 sequences, over 15% recorded once. This material consisted of PBMCs, taken before the yellow fever booster vaccination. All receptors come from a young man who received the YFV17D yellow fever vaccine.

The rearrangement links TRBV20-1 to TRBJ2-7; tentative D call: TRBD1 (5 bases). CDR1 and CDR2 from the germline V gene are DFQATT and SNEGSKA (reference sequence). V lost 5 bases, J lost 3 bases, and 14 bases lay in between. The CDR3 spans 13 residues. As DNA, the CDR3 is TGCAGTGCTCAAGGTCGGCAGGGCTACGAGCAGTACTTC. This encodes CSAQGRQGYEQYF.

V and J are TRBV7-2 and TRBJ2-1; D gene unclear. Germline CDR1 SGHTA, CDR2 FQGNSA. The length of the CDR3 is 17 residues. V was pared by 1 base and J by 0 bases, with 13 bases between. CDR3 nucleotide sequence: TGTGCCAGCAGCTTAGGTCTTGGCAGACTCTCCTACAATGAGCAGTTCTTC. The encoded protein is CASSLGLGRLSYNEQFF.

In this sample, this clonotype turned up a few times. CDR3 protein: CASSWRGAAIDEQYF. The CDR3, as DNA: TGTGCCAGCAGCTGGAGAGGGGCCGCAATCGACGAGCAGTACTTC. This chain uses TRBV5-4 with TRBJ2-7; D may match TRBD1 or TRBD2 (5 bases each). Trimming took 3 bases from V and 5 from J, leaving 18 bases between them. This CDR3 contains 15 residues. Germline loops: CDR1 SGHNT, CDR2 YYREEE (reference sequence).

V gene TRBV20-1 combines with J gene TRBJ2-7; maybe TRBD2 (7 bases). CDR1 and CDR2 (germline): DFQATT, SNEGSKA (reference sequence). This CDR3 is built from 14 residues. Trimming removed 5 bases from V and 2 bases from J, with 16 bases in between. The CDR3 DNA sequence: TGCAGTGCTGGGGGAGGGGGTGATACCTACGAGCAGTACTTC. The encoded protein is CSAGGGGDTYEQYF.

This clonotype was recorded a few times. The genes are TRBV28 and TRBJ1-5, with TRBD1 as a possible D gene (5 bases). The germline gives CDR1 MDHEN, CDR2 SYDVKM. The CDR3 contains 12 residues. Trimming pared 6 bases from V and 9 bases from J, leaving 12 bases between. The CDR3 spells CASRTAGGPQHF. CDR3 nucleotides: TGTGCCAGCAGAACTGCTGGGGGGCCCCAGCATTTT. The full variable domain, rest sourced from reference TRBV28 and TRBJ1-5, is DVKVTQSSRYLVKRTGEKVFLECVQDMDHENMFWYRQDPGLGLRLIYFSYDVKMKEKGDIPEGYSVSREKKERFSLILESASTNQTSMYLCASRTAGGPQHFGDGTRLSIL.

The chain uses TRBV7-9 and TRBJ2-1; 12 bases map to TRBD2. The CDR3 sequence is 15 residues long. V gave up 6 bases and J gave up 10 bases; unmatched junction bases: 10. CDR1 and CDR2 from the germline V gene are SEHNR and FQNEAQ (reference sequence). The CDR3 reads CASRPSSGGAREQFF. DNA for the CDR3: TGTGCCAGCAGACCTTCTAGCGGGGGGGCACGGGAGCAGTTCTTC.

This clonotype showed up just a few times. The chain employs TRBV7-6 and TRBJ2-2; 9 bases align to TRBD1. Losses at the gene ends were 2 bases for V and 6 bases for J; bases not matched to a gene: 10. This CDR3 region has 17 residues. Germline loops: CDR1 SGHVS, CDR2 FNYEAQ. The CDR3 is CASSLNSRTGDSGELFF. Written as DNA, the CDR3 is TGTGCCAGCAGCTTAAATTCCAGGACAGGGGACTCCGGGGAGCTGTTTTTT.

The J gene is TRBJ2-2, the V gene TRBV5-1, with D possibly being TRBD2 (5 bases). This CDR3 region has 14 residues. Trimming removed 2 bases from V and 4 bases from J, with 9 bases in between. Germline loops: CDR1 SGHRS, CDR2 YFSETQ. CDR3 protein: CASSLKGATGELFF. The CDR3 DNA reads TGCGCCAGCAGCTTAAAGGGAGCCACCGGGGAGCTGTTTTTT.

This clonotype was counted a few times. The CDR3 is CASSLSLAGGPDTQYF. For the CDR3, the DNA is TGCGCCAGCAGCCTATCACTAGCGGGGGGGCCAGATACGCAGTATTTT. The chain couples TRBV4-3 to TRBJ2-3, with 13 bases fitting TRBD2. Germline V lookup: CDR1 LGHNA, CDR2 YSLEER. CDR3 length equals 16 residues. V dropped 4 bases and J dropped 4; count of bases not matched to a gene: 5.

To note about this clonotype: Sequence at one end of the junction differs from germline and may be a read error. This sequence joins TRBV7-9 and TRBJ2-7; 7 bases agree with TRBD1. This CDR3 comprises 12 residues. The germline V gene has CDR1 SEHNR and CDR2 FQNEAQ (reference sequence). CDR3 sequence reads: CASRLSDTGAFF. For the CDR3, the DNA is TGTGCCAGCAGGCTCTCTGACACAGGGGCTTTCTTC.

The chain joins TRBV3-1 to TRBJ2-3, with 7 positions matching TRBD2. The V and J ends lost 4 bases and 2 bases, in that order; junction bases with no gene match: 9. The CDR3 extends over 16 amino acids. Per germline, CDR1 LGHDT and CDR2 YNNKEL (reference sequence). CDR3 protein: CASSLRLRGNTDTQYF. The CDR3 DNA reads TGTGCCAGCAGCCTTCGCTTGCGGGGGAACACAGATACGCAGTATTTT.

This chain uses TRBV5-1 with TRBJ2-7; D unclear. Germline CDR1 is SGHRS and CDR2 is YFSETQ. V shed 6 bases and J shed 0 bases, with 10 bases lying between them. CDR3 length: 13 residues. CDR3 in amino acids: CASNRADSYEQYF. The CDR3 DNA reads as TGCGCCAGCAATAGGGCAGACTCCTACGAGCAGTACTTC.

V usage is TRBV12-3 or TRBV12-4 and J usage is TRBJ2-3; 11 bases line up with TRBD2. This CDR3 comprises 16 residues. The ends lost 1 base at V and 2 bases at J; junction bases unmatched: 2. The CDR3 sequence is CASSLELAGVTDTQYF. The CDR3 region has the DNA TGTGCCAGCAGTTTAGAACTAGCGGGGGTCACAGATACGCAGTATTTT.

This clonotype was seen a few times. This chain links TRBV7-3 with TRBJ2-3, with D possibly TRBD1 on 5 matching bases. CDR1 and CDR2 (germline): SGHTA, FQGTGA. CDR3 length: 14 residues. V was shortened by 1 base and J by 2 bases, with 7 bases between the two germline ends. Here the CDR3 reads CASSLSRDTDTQYF. The DNA of the CDR3 is TGTGCCAGCAGCTTAAGCAGGGACACAGATACGCAGTATTTT.

The chain has TRBV19 and TRBJ2-1; 8 bases are shared with TRBD1. J gave up 4 bases and V 5 bases, and 10 bases lay outside the gene matches. The CDR3 is 16 amino acids. Germline-derived CDR1 and CDR2 are LNHDA and SQIVND (reference sequence). CDR3 amino acids: CASSPTPGTGYNEQFF. CDR3 bases: TGTGCCAGTAGTCCCACCCCCGGGACAGGATACAATGAGCAGTTCTTC.

V and J are TRBV12-3 or TRBV12-4 and TRBJ2-7; perhaps TRBD2 as D (6 bases). V was trimmed by 4 bases and J by 2 bases, leaving 6 bases between them. The CDR3 totals 12 residues. CDR3 amino acids: CASSWEAYEQYF. The CDR3 coding sequence is TGTGCCAGCAGTTGGGAGGCCTACGAGCAGTACTTC.

Many counts were recorded for this clonotype. The J gene is TRBJ2-7, the V gene TRBV7-2; TRBD1 is a possible D gene (5 bases). Trimming took 3 bases from V and 3 from J, leaving 12 bases between them. CDR3 size: 14 residues. Germline assignment: CDR1 SGHTA and CDR2 FQGNSA. CDR3: CASSFQGKNYEQYF. CDR3 bases: TGTGCCAGCAGCTTCCAGGGTAAGAACTACGAGCAGTACTTC.

This clonotype was observed at least ten times. V gene TRBV5-5 combines with J gene TRBJ2-3; 8 bases fit TRBD1. Trimming removed 7 bases from V and 0 bases from J; junction bases left unmatched: 10. Germline V gene sequence: CDR1 SGHKS, CDR2 YYEKEE (reference sequence). This CDR3 comprises 16 residues. Here the CDR3 DNA reads TGTGCCAGCGGCCTCCCGGGGACAGGAAGCACAGATACGCAGTATTTT. It translates to CASGLPGTGSTDTQYF.

The rearrangement joins TRBV5-1 to TRBJ2-1; no clear D gene. V was pared by 0 bases and J by 0 bases, with 13 bases between. The CDR3 has 17 residues. Germline V gene lookup returns CDR1 SGHRS and CDR2 YFSETQ. The CDR3 is CASSLGLGRSSYNEQFF. DNA of the CDR3: TGCGCCAGCAGCTTGGGATTAGGACGAAGCTCCTACAATGAGCAGTTCTTC.

The chain carries TRBV6-5 and TRBJ2-2; D uncertain. CDR3 length: 13 amino acids. Trimming cost V 6 bases and J 6 bases, with 11 bases left between them. Germline V gene lookup returns CDR1 MNHEY and CDR2 SVGAGI. Here the CDR3 DNA reads TGTGCCAGCAGGAAACCAGGTCCCGGGGAGCTGTTTTTT. This gives the protein CASRKPGPGELFF.

At least ten counts were recorded for this clonotype. This chain connects TRBV18 to TRBJ2-7; perhaps TRBD1 as D (6 bases). This CDR3 has 16 residues. From germline, CDR1 is KGHSH and CDR2 LQKENI. V lost 3 bases and J lost 0, with 15 bases in between. CDR3: CASSPSQTGSSYEQYF. CDR3 DNA sequence: TGTGCCAGCTCACCCTCCCAGACAGGATCCTCCTACGAGCAGTACTTC. Full variable domain (outside the CDR3, taken from reference TRBV18 and TRBJ2-7): NAGVMQNPRHLVRRRGQEARLRCSPMKGHSHVYWYRQLPEEGLKFMVYLQKENIIDESGMPKERFSAEFPKEGPSILRIQQVVRGDSAAYFCASSPSQTGSSYEQYFGPGTRLTVT.

This clonotype was observed a few times. The J gene is TRBJ2-5, the V gene TRBV5-1, with unresolved D. The germline CDR1 and CDR2 sequences are SGHRS and YFSETQ. This CDR3 region has 14 residues. V lost 1 base to trimming and J lost 0 bases, with 7 bases between them. CDR3 sequence (DNA): TGCGCCAGCAGCTTGCAGAGCCACCAAGAGACCCAGTACTTC. Translated, it gives CASSLQSHQETQYF.

The chain uses TRBV7-6 and TRBJ1-1; maybe TRBD1 (6 bases). The V gene's germline CDR1 is SGHVS and CDR2 FNYEAQ. V was cut by 6 bases and J by 0 bases, with 14 bases left in between. The CDR3 loop spans 15 amino acids. The CDR3 bases are TGTGCCAGCAGTCAAAATCAGGGGCTGAACACTGAAGCTTTCTTT. This codes for CASSQNQGLNTEAFF.

This clonotype was observed a handful of times. The rearrangement joins TRBV6-6 to TRBJ2-1, with D uncertain. Germline values: CDR1 MNHNY, CDR2 SVGAGI (reference sequence). V was trimmed by 0 bases and J by 0 bases, leaving 21 bases between them. This CDR3 has 20 residues. The CDR3 is CASSYSNFLTPRSSYNEQFF. CDR3 DNA sequence: TGTGCCAGCAGTTACTCGAATTTTTTAACCCCCAGAAGCTCCTACAATGAGCAGTTCTTC.

V is TRBV10-2 and J is TRBJ2-7; D gene ambiguous. The V end was cut by 2 bases, the J end by 2 bases, with 10 bases between. The length of the CDR3 is 14 residues. Germline CDR1 reads WSHSY; CDR2 reads SAAADI. CDR3 protein: CASSETARTYEQYV. The CDR3 region has the DNA TGCGCCAGCAGTGAGACGGCTAGAACCTACGAGCAGTACGTC.

CDR3 sequence: CASSPGTAYSNQPQHF. The CDR3 DNA reads as TGTGCCAGCAGCCCAGGGACAGCGTATAGCAATCAGCCCCAGCATTTT. The chain is built from TRBV7-2 and TRBJ1-5, with 7 bases identical to TRBD1. V gave up 5 bases and J gave up 0 bases; unmatched junction bases: 7. The CDR3 is made up of 16 amino acids. Germline V CDR1 and CDR2: SGHTA, FQGNSA. Drawing the rest from reference TRBV7-2 and TRBJ1-5, the complete variable domain is GAGVSQSPSNKVTEKGKDVELRCDPISGHTALYWYRQSLGQGLEFLIYFQGNSAPDKSGLPSDRFSAERTGGSVSTLTIQRTQQEDSAVYLCASSPGTAYSNQPQHFGDGTRLSIL.

The chain combines TRBV7-2 with TRBJ2-5; TRBD2 matches at 13 bases. The J segment lost 5 bases and the V segment lost 4 bases, leaving 7 bases of the junction unmatched. The CDR3 is made up of 16 amino acids. Per the germline V gene, CDR1 is SGHTA and CDR2 is FQGNSA. The CDR3 is CASSSGLAGAGETQYF. CDR3 DNA: TGTGCCAGCAGCTCCGGACTAGCGGGGGCCGGGGAGACCCAGTACTTC. Full variable domain (outside the CDR3, taken from reference TRBV7-2 and TRBJ2-5): GAGVSQSPSNKVTEKGKDVELRCDPISGHTALYWYRQSLGQGLEFLIYFQGNSAPDKSGLPSDRFSAERTGGSVSTLTIQRTQQEDSAVYLCASSSGLAGAGETQYFGPGTRLLVL.

The V gene is TRBV4-1, the J gene TRBJ2-2; weak D call: TRBD1 (6 bases). The CDR3 contains 14 residues. Trimming left V 3 bases short and J 6 bases short, with 11 bases between. From germline, CDR1 is MGHRA and CDR2 YSYEKL. The CDR3 here is CASSQGHWAGELFF. CDR3 nucleotides: TGCGCCAGCAGCCAGGGACACTGGGCCGGGGAGCTGTTTTTT.

There are a few counts of this clonotype. CDR3 sequence reads: CSVAVSTDTQYF. In nucleotides, the CDR3 is TGCAGCGTTGCTGTCAGCACAGATACGCAGTATTTT. The V gene is TRBV29-1, the J gene TRBJ2-3; D gene ambiguous. Germline loops: CDR1 SQVTM, CDR2 ANQGSEA. The CDR3 consists of 12 residues. The V gene lost 4 bases and the J gene lost 0 bases, with 5 bases spanning the gap.

This chain connects TRBV7-2 to TRBJ1-1, with a tentative D call TRBD1 (6 bases). V was clipped by 5 bases and J by 4 bases, with 23 bases between them. The germline V gene has CDR1 SGHTA and CDR2 FQGNSA. The CDR3 extends over 17 amino acids. CDR3 nucleotides: TGTGCCAGCAGCCCCCGTGGCAGGGGAAAAAAGGGCACTGAAGCTTTCTTT. It codes for CASSPRGRGKKGTEAFF.

This clonotype has at least ten counts. The chain carries TRBV18 and TRBJ2-5; D unclear. Germline CDR1 is KGHSH and CDR2 is LQKENI. The CDR3 runs 11 residues. Trimming cost V 1 base and J 5 bases, with 2 bases left between them. The CDR3 coding sequence is TGTGCCAGCTCACCACTGGAGACCCAGTACTTC. This gives the protein CASSPLETQYF. Using reference TRBV18 and TRBJ2-5 for the parts outside the CDR3, the full variable domain is NAGVMQNPRHLVRRRGQEARLRCSPMKGHSHVYWYRQLPEEGLKFMVYLQKENIIDESGMPKERFSAEFPKEGPSILRIQQVVRGDSAAYFCASSPLETQYFGPGTRLLVL.

This clonotype was detected only a few times. The J gene is TRBJ2-1, the V gene TRBV13, with 14 bases fitting TRBD2. Germline V lookup: CDR1 PRHDT, CDR2 FYEKMQ (reference sequence). V shed 4 bases and J 2 bases; nucleotides not matched to a gene: 4. This CDR3 is 17 amino acids long. The CDR3 DNA reads TGTGCCAGCAGCTCCTTGACTAGCGGGGGGGCCTACAATGAGCAGTTCTTC. This sequence encodes CASSSLTSGGAYNEQFF.